Listed below are T cell receptor beta chains from one sample, sequenced in a study of blood T cell repertoires in COVID-19. Here immunoSEQ multiplex PCR was the method, and the copy in TCRdb shows in-frame clones only, minus some. The sample includes about 190,000 clones, around 84% seen only once; the top ten take around 14%. Specimen: peripheral blood. These receptors were collected from a man aged 25-40 years with active or convalescent COVID-19. The CDR3 runs from the conserved cysteine through the conserved F or W. Fields, in order: J gene, clone size, V gene, D gene, CDR3 DNA, CDR3 protein. D genes are given only for firm matches. Clone size appears in some rows only: once, few, many, or a class for an expanded clone.

J: TRBJ2-7
size: NA
V: TRBV28
D: TRBD1
DNA: TGTGCCAGCAGGCCCCGGGACAGGGGTTACGAGCAGTACTTC
CDR3: CASRPRDRGYEQYF

J: TRBJ2-3
size: NA
V: TRBV6-2/TRBV6-3
D: NA
DNA: TGTGCCAGCAGCCCAGGGGAGGAGGGCCCCGATACGCAGTATTTT
CDR3: CASSPGEEGPDTQYF

J: TRBJ1-1
size: NA
V: TRBV7-9
D: NA
DNA: TGTGCCAGCAGCCCCAGTGTGAACACTGAAGCTTTCTTT
CDR3: CASSPSVNTEAFF

J: TRBJ1-5
size: once
V: TRBV4-3
D: NA
DNA: TGCGCCAGCAGCCAAGATACAGGGTCAAGGGGACAGCCCCAGCATTTT
CDR3: CASSQDTGSRGQPQHF

J: TRBJ2-4
size: few
V: TRBV3-1/TRBV3-2
D: NA
DNA: TGTGCCAGCAGCCAAGATTTACAGGGGACTTCCAAAAACATTCAGTACTTC
CDR3: CASSQDLQGTSKNIQYF

J: TRBJ2-1
size: NA
V: TRBV5-4
D: TRBD2
DNA: TGTGCCAGCAGCATATCCGGGACTAGGATTGAGCAGTTCTTC
CDR3: CASSISGTRIEQFF

J: TRBJ1-1
size: once
V: TRBV19
D: TRBD1
DNA: TGTGCCAGTAGTCAGAAGCGCCTCCGGGACAGGGGCACTGAAGCTTTCTTT
CDR3: CASSQKRLRDRGTEAFF

J: TRBJ1-2
size: NA
V: TRBV13
D: TRBD1
DNA: TGTGCCAGCAGCGGACAGGGTCGGGGCTACACCTTC
CDR3: CASSGQGRGYTF

J: TRBJ1-2
size: NA
V: TRBV18
D: TRBD1
DNA: TGTGCCAGCTCACCACCTACAGGGGGTGGCTACACCTTC
CDR3: CASSPPTGGGYTF

J: TRBJ2-5
size: NA
V: TRBV4-1
D: TRBD2
DNA: TGCGCCAGCAGCCAAGGTGGACTAGCGGAGACCCAGTACTTC
CDR3: CASSQGGLAETQYF

J: TRBJ2-3
size: NA
V: TRBV2
D: NA
DNA: TGTGCCAGCAGTGGATCAGGGCTCCCAGATACGCAGTATTTT
CDR3: CASSGSGLPDTQYF

J: TRBJ2-3
size: NA
V: TRBV6-5
D: TRBD2
DNA: TGTGCCAGCAGTTCCATGGGGGGGATTAGCACAGATACGCAGTATTTT
CDR3: CASSSMGGISTDTQYF

J: TRBJ2-1
size: NA
V: TRBV19
D: NA
DNA: TGTGCCAGTAGTATAGGCCTTGCCAGCTCCTACAATGAGCAGTTCTTC
CDR3: CASSIGLASSYNEQFF

J: TRBJ1-2
size: NA
V: TRBV24-1
D: NA
DNA: TGTGCCACCAGTGATCGCCGGGGGGATGGCTACACCTTC
CDR3: CATSDRRGDGYTF

J: TRBJ1-2
size: NA
V: TRBV24-1
D: TRBD1
DNA: TGTGCCACCAGTGATTCGGGACAGGGGACGAATTATGGCTACACCTTC
CDR3: CATSDSGQGTNYGYTF

J: TRBJ2-7
size: NA
V: TRBV24-1
D: NA
DNA: TGTGCCACCAGTGATTCGCGGAGTGCTCCCTACGAGCAGTACTTC
CDR3: CATSDSRSAPYEQYF

J: TRBJ1-1
size: NA
V: TRBV3-1/TRBV3-2
D: TRBD1
DNA: TGTGCCAGCAGCCAAGATCGCCCCGACAGGGAGTTTGGCACTGAAGCTTTCTTT
CDR3: CASSQDRPDREFGTEAFF

J: TRBJ1-3
size: NA
V: TRBV14
D: NA
DNA: TGTGCCAGCAGCCCGGGGTGGGGAGCCTCTGGAAACACCATATATTTT
CDR3: CASSPGWGASGNTIYF

J: TRBJ1-1
size: few
V: TRBV25-1
D: TRBD1
DNA: TGTGCCAGCAGTGACGCCCTGGGACAGGGGCCTAACACTGAAGCTTTCTTT
CDR3: CASSDALGQGPNTEAFF

J: TRBJ1-2
size: NA
V: TRBV28
D: NA
DNA: TGTGCCAGCAGCGTGTCGGGATGGGACTATGGCTACACCTTC
CDR3: CASSVSGWDYGYTF

J: TRBJ1-5
size: NA
V: TRBV18
D: TRBD1
DNA: TGTGCCAGCTCACCTCAGGGGGCATCGGGCAATCAGCCCCAGCATTTT
CDR3: CASSPQGASGNQPQHF

J: TRBJ2-7
size: few
V: TRBV24-1
D: NA
DNA: TGTGCCACCAGTGTGGGACACTCCTACGAGCAGTACTTC
CDR3: CATSVGHSYEQYF

J: TRBJ2-1
size: NA
V: TRBV3-1/TRBV3-2
D: TRBD2
DNA: TGTGCCAGCAGCCAGGGAGGGACGGCGGGGGGGAATACCTACAATGAGCAGTTCTTC
CDR3: CASSQGGTAGGNTYNEQFF